Each of the 3 T cell receptor beta chains below was sequenced from the same sample in a study of blood T cell repertoires in COVID-19. Some clones are missing from TCRdb's copy, which holds only in-frame ones; the method was immunoSEQ multiplex PCR. The repertoire holds 120,000 to 150,000 clones, with more than 75% as singletons. The specimen sequenced was peripheral blood. The receptors derive from a man in his fifties or sixties with active or convalescent COVID-19.

The chain recombines TRBV5-4 with TRBJ1-6; 9 bases are a match to TRBD1. The V segment lost 4 bases and the J segment 5 bases; nucleotides outside the gene matches: 4. The CDR3 contains 15 residues. The germline CDR1 and CDR2 sequences are SGHNT and YYREEE (reference sequence). The CDR3 region has the DNA TGTGCCAGCAGCCTGGGACAGGGAAATAATTCACCCCTCCACTTT. It yields the protein CASSLGQGNNSPLHF.

Written as DNA, the CDR3 is TGCAGTGCTAGTCAGGGTACTGAAGCTTTCTTT. It is translated as CSASQGTEAFF. The chain couples TRBV20-1 to TRBJ1-1, with D perhaps TRBD1 (5 bases). CDR3 size: 11 residues. The ends were cut back, 3 bases at V and 5 bases at J, with 7 bases in the middle. The germline V gene encodes CDR1 DFQATT and CDR2 SNEGSKA (reference sequence).

This clone was found once. This chain uses TRBV9 with TRBJ1-3, with D maybe TRBD1 (5 bases). The CDR3 has 15 amino acids. CDR1 and CDR2 from the germline V gene are SGDLS and YYNGEE. Trimming cost V 0 bases and J 4 bases, with 11 bases left between them. CDR3 coding DNA: TGTGCCAGCAGCGTAGAGCCAGCAGGGGGAAACACCATATATTTT. Translating it yields CASSVEPAGGNTIYF. The full variable domain, its missing parts supplied by reference TRBV9 and TRBJ1-3, is DSGVTQTPKHLITATGQRVTLRCSPRSGDLSVYWYQQSLDQGLQFLIQYYNGEERAKGNILERFSAQQFPDLHSELNLSSLELGDSALYFCASSVEPAGGNTIYFGEGSWLTVV.